The rows below give T cell receptor beta chains drawn from one sample of a study of cytomegalovirus exposure and HLA in healthy donors. Produced via immunoSEQ multiplex PCR; TCRdb's table is partial and in-frame only. The table shows some 200,000 clones, with over 75% occurring only once. Sequencing was carried out using PBMCs. These receptors all stem from a man in his forties in good health and CMV-seropositive. The CDR3 runs from the conserved cysteine through the conserved F or W. D genes are given only for firm matches. Clone size is stated in some rows and not others, as once, few, many or a class when expanded.

17,-,TRBJ1-4,-,TRBV19,CASSQQGLTGDFGKLFF,TGTGCCAGTAGTCAACAAGGATTGACTGGCGATTTTGGAAAACTGTTTTTT
14,once,TRBJ2-7,-,TRBV9,CASSEPGLFGEQYF,TGTGCCAGCAGCGAACCGGGACTGTTTGGCGAGCAGTACTTC
16,once,TRBJ2-2,TRBD2,TRBV4-3,CASSQDLMGGFEELFF,TGCGCCAGCAGCCAAGATCTAATGGGGGGGTTTGAGGAGCTGTTTTTT
15,-,TRBJ2-5,-,TRBV5-1,CASSLVGGPPETQYF,TGCGCCAGCAGCCTGGTCGGGGGGCCGCCAGAGACCCAGTACTTC
15,-,TRBJ2-2,-,TRBV6-5,CASSTWTLNTGELFF,TGTGCCAGCAGTACGTGGACTCTAAACACCGGGGAGCTGTTTTTT
15,once,TRBJ2-5,TRBD1,TRBV7-6,CASSPRDRGRETQYF,TGTGCCAGCAGCCCCCGGGACAGGGGGCGGGAGACCCAGTACTTC
12,-,TRBJ2-7,-,TRBV5-5,CASSLASYEQYF,TGTGCCAGCAGCCTAGCATCCTACGAGCAGTACTTC
13,-,TRBJ2-1,-,TRBV4-1,CASSQGRWAEQFF,TGCGCCAGCAGCCAAGGGCGTTGGGCTGAGCAGTTCTTC
16,-,TRBJ1-5,TRBD1,TRBV5-1,CASSSGDRNSNQPQHF,TGCGCCAGCAGCTCGGGGGACAGGAATAGCAATCAGCCCCAGCATTTT
14,few,TRBJ2-2,-,TRBV9,CASSVAGDIGELFF,TGTGCCAGCAGCGTCGCCGGGGATATCGGGGAGCTGTTTTTT
12,-,TRBJ2-2,-,TRBV19,CASPGGTGELFF,TGTGCCAGCCCGGGTGGGACCGGGGAGCTGTTTTTT
18,once,TRBJ2-7,TRBD1,TRBV7-9,CASSLVRDRGLGSYEQYF,TGTGCCAGCAGCTTAGTTCGGGACAGGGGGCTAGGCTCCTACGAGCAGTACTTC
15,-,TRBJ1-2,-,TRBV7-9,CASSLARRYSDGYTF,TGTGCCAGCAGCTTAGCACGCAGGTATTCGGATGGCTACACCTTC
17,-,TRBJ2-1,-,TRBV11-3,CASSLDLDGSQRNEQFF,TGTGCCAGCAGCTTAGATCTCGACGGGTCTCAAAGGAATGAGCAGTTCTTC
13,-,TRBJ1-4,-,TRBV27,CASRDRVNEKLFF,TGTGCCAGCAGGGACAGAGTTAATGAAAAACTGTTTTTT
17,few,TRBJ1-5,TRBD1,TRBV19,CASSIEEGTVANQPQHF,TGTGCCAGTAGTATAGAGGAAGGGACAGTAGCTAATCAGCCCCAGCATTTT
18,-,TRBJ2-2,TRBD1,TRBV19,CASSISGTGGDFTGELFF,TGTGCCAGTAGTATCTCAGGGACAGGGGGTGACTTCACCGGGGAGCTGTTTTTT
16,-,TRBJ2-1,TRBD2,TRBV18,CASSPGTNRIDNEQFF,TGTGCCAGCTCACCCGGGACTAACCGAATAGACAATGAGCAGTTCTTC
15,-,TRBJ1-6,TRBD1,TRBV4-1,CASSQDGGGDSPLHF,TGCGCCAGCAGCCAAGATGGAGGGGGCGATTCACCCCTCCACTTT
13,-,TRBJ1-2,TRBD1,TRBV27,CASSRDRGDGYTF,TGTGCCAGCAGTCGGGACAGGGGAGATGGCTACACCTTC
17,-,TRBJ1-1,TRBD1,TRBV15,CATSRVVGTGENTEAFF,TGTGCCACCAGCAGAGTAGTTGGGACAGGGGAGAACACTGAAGCTTTCTTT
15,-,TRBJ1-1,-,TRBV18,CASSPNTVENTEAFF,TGTGCCAGCTCACCAAACACCGTCGAAAACACTGAAGCTTTCTTT
16,-,TRBJ1-1,TRBD1,TRBV7-2,CASSLVGRGTNTEAFF,TGTGCCAGCAGCTTAGTGGGCAGGGGGACGAACACTGAAGCTTTCTTT
15,-,TRBJ2-1,TRBD2,TRBV15,CATSSGGGAGNEQFF,TGTGCCACCAGCAGCGGCGGGGGGGCGGGGAATGAGCAGTTCTTC
14,-,TRBJ2-7,-,TRBV19,CASSIEWRAYEQYF,TGTGCCAGTAGTATAGAGTGGAGAGCCTACGAGCAGTACTTC
14,-,TRBJ1-1,-,TRBV5-4,CASSSLGRNTEAFF,TGTGCCAGCAGCTCCCTTGGTAGGAACACTGAAGCTTTCTTT
13,-,TRBJ2-7,TRBD1,TRBV5-6,CASSRDRGREQYF,TGTGCCAGCAGCCGAGACAGGGGGAGGGAGCAGTACTTC
13,-,TRBJ2-7,-,TRBV30,CAWRLTGRYEQYF,TGTGCCTGGAGATTGACAGGACGGTACGAGCAGTACTTC
15,-,TRBJ1-4,-,TRBV7-2,CASSSRGGTNEKLFF,TGTGCCAGCAGTTCCCGGGGGGGGACTAATGAAAAACTGTTTTTT
15,-,TRBJ2-7,-,TRBV7-2,CASSKTGTTSYEQYF,TGTGCCAGCAGCAAAACCGGGACAACCTCCTACGAGCAGTACTTC
15,-,TRBJ2-3,-,TRBV9,CASSPNSGRADTQYF,TGTGCCAGCTCCCCCAATAGCGGTCGGGCGGATACGCAGTATTTT
17,-,TRBJ1-4,TRBD1,TRBV5-1,CASSPGTGGATNEKLFF,TGCGCCAGCAGCCCTGGGACAGGGGGGGCAACTAATGAAAAACTGTTTTTT
11,-,TRBJ2-5,-,TRBV7-9,CASSPGETQYF,TGTGCCAGCAGCCCGGGAGAGACCCAGTACTTC
15,-,TRBJ2-3,-,TRBV6-4,CASSAGAGAADTQYF,TGTGCCAGCAGTGCAGGGGCGGGGGCGGCGGATACGCAGTATTTT
14,-,TRBJ2-5,-,TRBV6-1,CASSHIRGVETQYF,TGTGCCAGCAGTCACATCAGGGGGGTGGAGACCCAGTACTTC
16,-,TRBJ2-2,TRBD2,TRBV5-4,CASSSGTRGNTGELFF,TGTGCCAGCAGCTCCGGGACTAGGGGGAACACCGGGGAGCTGTTTTTT
15,-,TRBJ2-1,TRBD1,TRBV28,CASSPDRGNYNEQFF,TGTGCCAGCAGTCCGGACAGGGGGAACTACAATGAGCAGTTCTTC
15,-,TRBJ1-1,TRBD1,TRBV7-2,CASSPRQGWFAEAFF,TGTGCCAGCAGCCCGCGACAGGGGTGGTTCGCTGAAGCTTTCTTT
17,few,TRBJ1-1,TRBD1,TRBV4-1,CASSQDKGARANTEAFF,TGCGCCAGCAGCCAAGATAAGGGGGCAAGGGCGAACACTGAAGCTTTCTTT
14,-,TRBJ2-7,-,TRBV2,CASNVGRAGYEQYF,TGTGCCAGCAATGTCGGTAGGGCGGGGTACGAGCAGTACTTC